The 27 T cell receptor beta chains below come from one sample, sequenced in a study of CD8 T cells in ankylosing spondylitis. TCRdb re-analysed the 5' RACE reads in MiXCR, keeping a single row per CDR3 protein. The repertoire has about 150,000 distinct CDR3 sequences, 30% to 40% of them found once; the top ten carry approximately 5.9%. Sequenced input: synovial fluid, either unsorted or a sorted T cell fraction (not recorded which). These receptor sequences come from a male donor with ankylosing spondylitis.

This clonotype was counted ten times or more. As DNA, the CDR3 is TGCGCCAGCAGCCTTACTAGCCTCCAAGAGACCCAGTACTTC. Its protein product is CASSLTSLQETQYF. The rearrangement joins TRBV4-1 to TRBJ2-5, with a weak D call TRBD2 (6 bases). CDR3 length: 14 amino acids. CDR1 and CDR2 (germline): MGHRA, YSYEKL. V was clipped by 4 bases and J by 1 base, with 10 bases between them.

The V gene is TRBV20-1, the J gene TRBJ1-2; no clear D gene. V was cut by 1 base and J by 5 bases, with 8 bases left in between. The CDR3 totals 12 residues. Germline V lookup: CDR1 DFQATT, CDR2 SNEGSKA (reference sequence). CDR3 sequence (DNA): TGCAGTGCTAGAGCGGAAGTTTATGGCTACACCTTC. This codes for CSARAEVYGYTF.

This clonotype was seen only a few times. This chain connects TRBV7-2 to TRBJ2-7; 11 bases line up with TRBD2. CDR3 length: 14 amino acids. Germline V gives CDR1 SGHTA, CDR2 FQGNSA. V trimming: 5 bases; J trimming: 5 bases; junction bases outside the gene matches: 5. This CDR3 is CASSRGLAAHEQYF. In DNA form, the CDR3 reads TGTGCCAGCAGCCGGGGACTAGCGGCCCACGAGCAGTACTTC.

The table lists this clonotype with a few counts. This chain joins TRBV2 and TRBJ1-3; D not certain. This CDR3 has 15 residues. The V end was cut by 6 bases, the J end by 0 bases, with 12 bases between. Germline lookup yields CDR1 SNHLY and CDR2 FYNNEI. The CDR3: CASSLNRDSGNTIYF. Here the CDR3 DNA reads TGTGCCAGCAGCCTTAACAGAGACTCTGGAAACACCATATATTTT. The full variable domain, with the rest looked up from reference TRBV2 and TRBJ1-3, is EPEVTQTPSHQVTQMGQEVILRCVPISNHLYFYWYRQILGQKVEFLVSFYNNEISEKSEIFDDQFSVERPDGSNFTLKIRSTKLEDSAMYFCASSLNRDSGNTIYFGEGSWLTVV.

This chain links TRBV29-1 with TRBJ1-2; D not resolved. There are 13 residues in the CDR3. The V gene's germline CDR1 is SQVTM and CDR2 ANQGSEA. Trimming removed 8 bases from V and 4 bases from J, with 17 bases in between. The CDR3 sequence is CSIRRGRSYGYTF. The DNA of the CDR3 is TGCAGCATTCGGAGAGGACGATCCTATGGCTACACCTTC.

To note about this clonotype: One end of the junction fails to match germline, which may point to a read error. The chain combines TRBV12-3 or TRBV12-4 with TRBJ2-7; D unclear. CDR3 size: 10 residues. The CDR3 is CASSLSSPLF. Written as DNA, the CDR3 is TGTGCCAGCAGTTTAAGTTCACCGTTATTC.

The rearrangement uses TRBV20-1 and TRBJ1-2; TRBD1 aligns across 9 bases. Unmatched junction bases numbered 8, after V lost 5 bases and J lost 1 base. This CDR3 contains 15 residues. The V gene's germline CDR1 is DFQATT and CDR2 SNEGSKA (reference sequence). CDR3 sequence reads: CSARGQGLINYGYTF. The CDR3 nucleotides are TGCAGTGCTCGGGGACAGGGATTGATTAACTATGGCTACACCTTC.

The chain employs TRBV25-1 and TRBJ2-7, with D perhaps matching TRBD2 (6 bases). Germline V gives CDR1 MGHDK, CDR2 SYGVNS. V lost 3 bases and J lost 2, with 14 bases in between. CDR3 length equals 15 residues. The CDR3 protein is CASSERLVQPYEQYF. The CDR3 bases are TGTGCCAGCAGTGAGCGACTAGTACAGCCCTACGAGCAGTACTTC.

This rearrangement joins TRBV5-1 to TRBJ2-1, with D perhaps TRBD2 (6 bases). The V gene's germline CDR1 is SGHRS and CDR2 YFSETQ. The CDR3 has 14 residues. V dropped 6 bases and J dropped 2 bases, with 12 bases sitting between them. This chain's CDR3 is CASNIAETYNEQFF. DNA of the CDR3: TGCGCCAGCAATATAGCGGAAACCTACAATGAGCAGTTCTTC.

This chain joins TRBV28 and TRBJ2-7; 9 bases are a match to TRBD2. CDR1 is MDHEN, CDR2 SYDVKM, per germline. V shed 5 bases and J 7 bases; nucleotides not matched to a gene: 12. This CDR3 is built from 15 residues. This CDR3 reads CASSIPSGRLGEQYF. The CDR3, as DNA: TGTGCCAGCAGTATCCCAAGCGGGAGGTTGGGTGAGCAGTACTTC.

V is TRBV12-3 or TRBV12-4 and J is TRBJ2-7; 9 positions agree with TRBD2. Trimming took 5 bases from V and 4 from J; bases not matched to a gene: 6. The CDR3 is made up of 14 amino acids. The CDR3 protein is CASSGVAGVYEQYF. Here the CDR3 DNA reads TGTGCCAGCAGTGGAGTAGCGGGGGTTTACGAGCAGTACTTC.

This clonotype was detected a few times. V gene TRBV12-3 or TRBV12-4 combines with J gene TRBJ2-5; TRBD2 agrees at 9 bases. The J segment lost 5 bases and the V segment lost 5 bases, leaving 9 bases of the junction unmatched. The CDR3 is 15 amino acids. The CDR3 sequence: CASSAGGLAGETQYF. The CDR3 bases are TGTGCCAGCAGTGCCGGGGGGCTAGCGGGGGAGACCCAGTACTTC.

The chain is built from TRBV20-1 and TRBJ2-3; D unclear. The CDR3 sequence is 14 residues long. The V gene's germline CDR1 is DFQATT and CDR2 SNEGSKA (reference sequence). Trimming took off 1 base at V and 0 bases at J, with 8 bases between the two ends. The CDR3 loop is CSARGVLSTDTQYF. DNA of the CDR3: TGCAGTGCTAGAGGGGTACTCAGCACAGATACGCAGTATTTT.

In this sample, this clonotype turned up a few times. V and J are TRBV18 and TRBJ2-3; maybe TRBD1 (6 bases). The CDR3 is 16 residues long. With 3 bases removed from V and 2 bases from J, the gap between germline ends came to 15 bases. Germline V gene sequence: CDR1 KGHSH, CDR2 LQKENI. As DNA, the CDR3 is TGTGCCAGCTCACCTGAACGGGGACAACCCACAGATACGCAGTATTTT. Its translation is CASSPERGQPTDTQYF.

In DNA form, the CDR3 reads TGCAGTGCTAGAGATCCGGTTCGCTCCTACAATGAGCAGTTCTTC. This translates into CSARDPVRSYNEQFF. The rearrangement links TRBV20-1 to TRBJ2-1; D not resolved. V was trimmed by 0 bases and J by 0 bases, leaving 9 bases between them. This CDR3 has 15 amino acids. The germline CDR1 and CDR2 sequences are DFQATT and SNEGSKA (reference sequence).

The chain joins TRBV6-5 to TRBJ2-7, with TRBD1 matching over 7 bases. The CDR3 covers 15 residues. V shed 0 bases and J 3 bases; nucleotides not matched to a gene: 5. Germline CDR1 is MNHEY and CDR2 is SVGAGI. The CDR3 sequence is CASSYSPGQIYEQYF. The CDR3 DNA is TGTGCCAGCAGTTACTCACCGGGACAGATCTACGAGCAGTACTTC.

In its sample, this clonotype was seen a few times. V usage is TRBV4-3 and J usage is TRBJ2-1, with TRBD1 identical over 11 bases. The V and J ends lost 3 bases and 12 bases, in that order; junction bases with no gene match: 7. There are 14 residues in the CDR3. Per germline, CDR1 LGHNA and CDR2 YSLEER. The chain's CDR3 is CASSHTDRGPGQFF. The CDR3 DNA is TGCGCCAGCAGCCACACGGACAGGGGGCCGGGGCAGTTCTTC.

The rearrangement uses TRBV6-1 and TRBJ1-6, with TRBD1 matching 8 bases. Per the germline V gene, CDR1 is MNHNS and CDR2 is SASEGT. The CDR3 runs 13 residues. Trimming removed 6 bases from V and 10 bases from J; junction bases left unmatched: 5. The CDR3 here is CASRGTGQSPLHF. CDR3 DNA: TGTGCCAGCAGGGGGACAGGTCAATCACCCCTCCACTTT.

The chain recombines TRBV20-1 with TRBJ1-2; D remains unclear. V lost 5 bases, J lost 1 base, and 14 bases lay in between. The CDR3 runs to 14 residues. Germline assignment: CDR1 DFQATT and CDR2 SNEGSKA (reference sequence). The CDR3 reads CSAQILSNNYGYTF. In nucleotides, the CDR3 is TGCAGTGCTCAAATACTCAGCAATAACTATGGCTACACCTTC.

This chain connects TRBV7-2 to TRBJ2-7, with 7 bases identical to TRBD2. Germline V gene lookup returns CDR1 SGHTA and CDR2 FQGNSA. The CDR3 has 13 amino acids. Trimming removed 3 bases from V and 6 bases from J; junction bases left unmatched: 5. CDR3 nucleotide sequence: TGTGCCAGCAGCTTCAGACTAGCTGGCGAGCAGTACTTC. Its protein product is CASSFRLAGEQYF.

V usage is TRBV20-1 and J usage is TRBJ2-7; D unclear. Germline values: CDR1 DFQATT, CDR2 SNEGSKA (reference sequence). Trimming removed 4 bases at V and 2 bases at J, with 12 bases between. This CDR3 has 13 amino acids. CDR3 sequence reads: CSATGVLPYEQYF. CDR3 nucleotide sequence: TGCAGTGCTACTGGGGTCCTACCCTACGAGCAGTACTTC.

The rearrangement links TRBV5-1 to TRBJ2-5; TRBD2 agrees at 8 bases. The CDR3 contains 14 residues. J lost 5 bases, V lost 2 bases, and 5 bases had no gene match. Germline-derived CDR1 and CDR2 are SGHRS and YFSETQ. CDR3 bases: TGCGCCAGCAGCTTTTCAACTAGCGGTGAGACCCAGTACTTC. Its translation: CASSFSTSGETQYF.

The chain carries TRBV11-2 and TRBJ2-5, with D uncertain. The CDR3 has 13 amino acids. Germline-derived CDR1 and CDR2 are SGHAT and FQNNGV. Trimming removed 7 bases at V and 5 bases at J, with 14 bases between. The CDR3 spells CASTGYLGETQYF. The CDR3 bases are TGTGCCAGCACCGGCTATTTGGGGGAGACCCAGTACTTC.

The sample holds a few counts of this clonotype. The chain links TRBV12-3 or TRBV12-4 to TRBJ1-3; D ambiguous. V lost 2 bases and J 3 bases, leaving 5 bases between the germline ends. CDR3 length equals 13 residues. The CDR3 spells CASSLSVGNTIYF. In nucleotides, the CDR3 is TGTGCCAGCAGTTTATCTGTTGGAAACACCATATATTTT.

This clonotype showed up many times. The chain employs TRBV29-1 and TRBJ2-2; tentative D call: TRBD1 (5 bases). The germline gives CDR1 SQVTM, CDR2 ANQGSEA. Trimming removed 7 bases from V and 1 base from J, with 13 bases in between. The CDR3 runs 14 residues. The CDR3 DNA reads as TGCAGCGCAAGTCCCGACAGGAACACCGGGGAGCTGTTTTTT. This translates into CSASPDRNTGELFF.

This clonotype was counted at least ten times. CDR3 in DNA: TGCGCCAGCAGCCCCCGGGGACAGTGGAACACTGAAGCTTTCTTT. This codes for CASSPRGQWNTEAFF. This chain connects TRBV5-1 to TRBJ1-1, with TRBD1 identical over 7 bases. The CDR3 extends over 15 amino acids. The J segment lost 1 base and the V segment lost 4 bases, leaving 7 bases of the junction unmatched. The germline gives CDR1 SGHRS, CDR2 YFSETQ.

A few counts support this clonotype. The CDR3, as DNA: TGTGCCAGCAGCCATGGGCGGGGGAACGAGCAGTACTTC. As protein: CASSHGRGNEQYF. The chain joins TRBV3-1 to TRBJ2-7; 7 nucleotides align to TRBD2. The CDR3 extends over 13 amino acids. The ends lost 3 bases at V and 5 bases at J; junction bases unmatched: 4. Germline CDR1 and CDR2: LGHDT and YNNKEL (reference sequence).